This T cell receptor (beta chain) was identified in a study of blood T cells in healthy people across ages. This clonotype was found many times. The second PCR ran about 6 to 12 cycles with a sample-barcoded 5' primer and J-beta primers. Individual samples furnished no less than 3 million CDR3-containing paired-end reads apiece. TCRdb used MiXCR to reprocess the 5' RACE reads, holding one entry per CDR3 protein. The sample consists of 900,000 to 950,000 distinct CDR3 sequences, about 29% of them appearing once. V trimming: 4 bases; J trimming: 1 base; junction bases outside the gene matches: 10. The CDR3 runs 17 residues. Germline loops: CDR1 KGHSH, CDR2 LQKENI. This sample was also put to use in a study of T cells of mothers and their children. That publication notes: In the second PCR, M1S primer introduced barcodes and 2-4 random bases. Related mother and child pairs showed slightly greater overlap (not significant) than unrelated pairs did.

V and J are TRBV18 and TRBJ2-5; 9 positions match TRBD2. This TCR derives from a woman in her thirties or forties in good health. Specimen: blood. The chain's CDR3 is CASSLQGQAGGQETQYF. Written as DNA, the CDR3 is TGTGCCAGCTCACTCCAGGGTCAAGCGGGGGGCCAAGAGACCCAGTACTTC.